This T cell receptor (beta chain) was captured in a study of blood T cell repertoires in COVID-19. Study information: Researchers got acute and convalescent COVID-19 samples from the United States, Italy and Spain. PBMCs, B-cell-depleted T cells, or T cells were the source of the cDNA or gDNA that made up the material.

CDR3 length: 15 amino acids. Germline CDR1 SGHTA, CDR2 FQGNSA. The trim removed 4 bases at V and 4 bases at J, leaving 5 bases unmatched. In the original processing: Researchers report that nucleated cell counts were estimated from reference gene primer amplification. Generated by immunoSEQ multiplex PCR, the TCRdb table keeps only in-frame clones and is missing some. V, J and clone size were drawn from that table, and D and trimming were deduced from the DNA. Here the sample spans 150,000 or so clones, approximately 79% being singletons. The origin of this receptor is a woman older than 75 with acute or convalescent COVID-19. Source material: peripheral blood. This rearrangement joins TRBV7-2 to TRBJ2-1; 9 positions agree with TRBD1. The CDR3 DNA reads as TGTGCCAGCAGCTCGGACAGGGGATCATACAATGAGCAGTTCTTC. The encoded protein is CASSSDRGSYNEQFF.